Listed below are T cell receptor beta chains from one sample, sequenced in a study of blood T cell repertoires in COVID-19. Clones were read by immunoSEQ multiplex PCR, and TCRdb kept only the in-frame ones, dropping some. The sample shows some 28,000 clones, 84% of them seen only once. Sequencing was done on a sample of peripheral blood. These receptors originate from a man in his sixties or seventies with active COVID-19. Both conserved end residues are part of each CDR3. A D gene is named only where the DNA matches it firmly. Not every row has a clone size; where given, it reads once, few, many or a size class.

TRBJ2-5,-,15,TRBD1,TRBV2,TGTGCCAGCAGTGGCGTCAGGGGGCAGGGGGAGACCCAGTACTTC,CASSGVRGQGETQYF
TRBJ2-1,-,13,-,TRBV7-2,TGTGCCAGCAGCTCGCCGGTATTAAATGAGCAGTTCTTC,CASSSPVLNEQFF
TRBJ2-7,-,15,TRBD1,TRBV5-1,TGCGCCAGCAGCGCGGGACAGGGGGCACCCTACGAGCAGTACTTC,CASSAGQGAPYEQYF
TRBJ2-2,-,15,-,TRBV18,TGTGCCAGCTCACCAGTGGGCTCGAACACCGGGGAGCTGTTTTTT,CASSPVGSNTGELFF
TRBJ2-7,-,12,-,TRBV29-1,TGCAGCGTTGCGACAGACACCTACGAGCAGTACTTC,CSVATDTYEQYF
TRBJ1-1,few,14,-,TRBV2,TGTGCCAGCAGCCCCCCTGTACTACTTCCTGAAGCTTTCTTT,CASSPPVLLPEAFF
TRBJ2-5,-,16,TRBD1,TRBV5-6,TGTGCCAGCAGCTTGGCTAGCCCCCAGGGGGTGGAGACCCAGTACTTC,CASSLASPQGVETQYF
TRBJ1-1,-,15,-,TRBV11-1,TGTGCCAGCAGGCTCGGTGCCGGGGGGCACACTGAAGCTTTCTTT,CASRLGAGGHTEAFF
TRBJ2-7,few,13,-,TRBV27,TGTGCCAGCAAACGCGGCCCTTCTTACGAGCAGTACTTC,CASKRGPSYEQYF
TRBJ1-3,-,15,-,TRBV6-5,TGTGCCAGCAGTTACGGCGGACTGAGTGGAAACACCATATATTTT,CASSYGGLSGNTIYF
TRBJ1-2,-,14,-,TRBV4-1,TGCGCCAGCAGCCAAGATAGAGGTAACTATGGCTACACCTTC,CASSQDRGNYGYTF
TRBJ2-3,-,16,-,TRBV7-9,TGTGCCAGCAGCTTAGTACAGGGCCCTAGCACAGATACGCAGTATTTT,CASSLVQGPSTDTQYF
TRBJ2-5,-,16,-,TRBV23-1,TGCGCCAGCAGCCCACACCGTCCCCCACGGGGGGAGACCCAGTACTTC,CASSPHRPPRGETQYF
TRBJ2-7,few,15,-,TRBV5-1,TGCGCCAGCAGCCCAGGATCTTCCGTTCGTTACGAGCAGTACTTC,CASSPGSSVRYEQYF
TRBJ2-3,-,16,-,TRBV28,TGTGCCAGCAGTTTAATTTCAAGGGGGGGCCGAGATACGCAGTATTTT,CASSLISRGGRDTQYF
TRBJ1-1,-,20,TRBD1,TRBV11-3,TGTGCCAGCAGCCCCCGGGGGCCCGGGACAGGGCAAATCTTGAACACTGAAGCTTTCTTT,CASSPRGPGTGQILNTEAFF
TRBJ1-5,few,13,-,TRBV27,TGTGCCAGCAGTTGGGGCTTACATCAGCCCCAGCATTTT,CASSWGLHQPQHF
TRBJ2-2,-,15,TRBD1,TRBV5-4,TGTGCCAGCAGTTCGACAGGGGGTCGCCCCGGGGAGCTGTTTTTT,CASSSTGGRPGELFF
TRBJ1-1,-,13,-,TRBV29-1,TGCAGCGTTCTGGGCTCCGGGAACACTGAAGCTTTCTTT,CSVLGSGNTEAFF
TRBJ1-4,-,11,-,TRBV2,TGTGCCAGCAGTGAATGGGAGGAACTGTTTTTT,CASSEWEELFF
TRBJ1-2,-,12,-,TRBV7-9,TGTGCCAGCAGCTTAGCATTACAGGGCTACACCTTC,CASSLALQGYTF
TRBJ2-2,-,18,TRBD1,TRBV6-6,TGTGCCAGCAGTCCCAGACGGACAGGAGAAACCCTCACCGGGGAGCTGTTTTTT,CASSPRRTGETLTGELFF
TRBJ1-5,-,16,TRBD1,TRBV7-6,TGTGCCAGCAGCCTTGGGACAGCTTATAGCAATCAGCCCCAGCATTTT,CASSLGTAYSNQPQHF
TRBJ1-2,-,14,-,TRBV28,TGTGCCAGTACCACAGGACCCCTTAACTATGGCTACACCTTC,CASTTGPLNYGYTF
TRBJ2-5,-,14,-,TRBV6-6,TGTGCCAGCAGCAAAGGGACAAGCCAAGAGACCCAGTACTTC,CASSKGTSQETQYF
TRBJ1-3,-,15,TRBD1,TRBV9,TGTGCCAGCAGCGTGACAGGGGGAAGTGGAAACACCATATATTTT,CASSVTGGSGNTIYF
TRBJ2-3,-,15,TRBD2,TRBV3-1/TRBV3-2,TGTGCCAGCAGCCAAGACCCAGCGGGGGGTGTTACGCAGTATTTT,CASSQDPAGGVTQYF
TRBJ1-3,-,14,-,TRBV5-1,TGCGCCAGCAGCTTGGGGAGCTCTGGAAACACCATATATTTT,CASSLGSSGNTIYF